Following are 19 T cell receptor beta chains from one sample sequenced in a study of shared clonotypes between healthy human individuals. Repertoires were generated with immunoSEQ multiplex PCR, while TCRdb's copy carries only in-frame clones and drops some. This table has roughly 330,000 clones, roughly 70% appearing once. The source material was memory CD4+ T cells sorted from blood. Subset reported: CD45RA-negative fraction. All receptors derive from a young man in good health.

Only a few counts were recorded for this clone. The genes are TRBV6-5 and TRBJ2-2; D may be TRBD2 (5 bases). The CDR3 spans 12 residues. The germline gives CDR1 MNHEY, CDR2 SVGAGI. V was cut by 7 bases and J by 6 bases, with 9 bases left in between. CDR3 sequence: CASTGVAGELFF. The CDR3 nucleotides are TGTGCCAGCACCGGGGTAGCCGGGGAGCTGTTTTTT.

The CDR3 sequence: CASSIRLAGSETQYF. In DNA, the CDR3 is TGTGCCAGCAGCATTCGACTAGCGGGATCGGAGACCCAGTACTTC. The chain is built from TRBV7-8 and TRBJ2-5; 11 bases agree with TRBD2. Germline V gene lookup returns CDR1 SGHVS and CDR2 FQNEAQ. Trimming took 5 bases from V and 5 from J; bases not matched to a gene: 7. This CDR3 spans 15 amino acids.

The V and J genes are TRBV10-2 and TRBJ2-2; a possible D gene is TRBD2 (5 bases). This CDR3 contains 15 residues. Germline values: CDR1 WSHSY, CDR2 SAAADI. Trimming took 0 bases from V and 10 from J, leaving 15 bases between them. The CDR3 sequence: CASSESGSSREELFF. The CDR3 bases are TGCGCCAGCAGTGAGTCAGGGTCTAGCCGAGAGGAGCTGTTTTTT.

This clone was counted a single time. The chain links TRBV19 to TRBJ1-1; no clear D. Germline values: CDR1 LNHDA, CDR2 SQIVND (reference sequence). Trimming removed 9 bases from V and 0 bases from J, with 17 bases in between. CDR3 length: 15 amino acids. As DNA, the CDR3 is TGTGCCAGAGCAACCCCGGAACGCATGAACACTGAAGCTTTCTTT. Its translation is CARATPERMNTEAFF.

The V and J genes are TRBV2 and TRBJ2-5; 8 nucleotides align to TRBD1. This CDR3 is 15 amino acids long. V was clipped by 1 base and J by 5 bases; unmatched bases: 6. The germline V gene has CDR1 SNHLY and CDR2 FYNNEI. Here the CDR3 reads CASSEGTGRYETQYF. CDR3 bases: TGTGCCAGCAGTGAAGGGACAGGGAGGTATGAGACCCAGTACTTC.

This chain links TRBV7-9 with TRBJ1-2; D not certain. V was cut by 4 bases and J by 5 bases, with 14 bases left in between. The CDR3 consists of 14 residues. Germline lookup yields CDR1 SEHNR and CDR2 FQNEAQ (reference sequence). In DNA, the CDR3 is TGTGCCAGCAGCTCCCTCGCAGGCGTTTATGGCTACACCTTC. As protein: CASSSLAGVYGYTF.

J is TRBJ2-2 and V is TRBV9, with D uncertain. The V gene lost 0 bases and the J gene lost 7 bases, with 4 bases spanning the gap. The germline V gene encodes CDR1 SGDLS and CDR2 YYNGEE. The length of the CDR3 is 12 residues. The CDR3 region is CASSVDVGELFF. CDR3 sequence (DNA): TGTGCCAGCAGCGTAGACGTCGGGGAGCTGTTTTTT.

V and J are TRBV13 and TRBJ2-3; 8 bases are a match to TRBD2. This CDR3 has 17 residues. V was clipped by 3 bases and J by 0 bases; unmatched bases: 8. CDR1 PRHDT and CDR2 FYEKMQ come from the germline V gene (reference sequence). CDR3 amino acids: CASSLERELGSTDTQYF. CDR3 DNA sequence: TGTGCCAGCAGCTTGGAGCGGGAGTTGGGAAGCACAGATACGCAGTATTTT.

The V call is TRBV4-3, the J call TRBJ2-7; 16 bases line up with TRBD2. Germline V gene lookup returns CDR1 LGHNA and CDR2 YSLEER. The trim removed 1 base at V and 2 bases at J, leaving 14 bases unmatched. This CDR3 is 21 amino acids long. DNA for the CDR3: TGCGCCAGCAGCCAAGGCAGAACCGGGACTAGCGGGAGGGCCCTTGCCTACGAGCAGTACTTC. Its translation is CASSQGRTGTSGRALAYEQYF.

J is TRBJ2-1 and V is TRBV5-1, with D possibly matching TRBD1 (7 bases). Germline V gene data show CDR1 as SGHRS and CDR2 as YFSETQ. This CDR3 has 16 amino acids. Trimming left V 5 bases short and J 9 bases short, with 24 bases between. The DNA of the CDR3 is TGCGCCAGCAGTCACCAGGGGGGCTCTTCGGCCGGTGAGCAGTTCTTC. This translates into CASSHQGGSSAGEQFF.

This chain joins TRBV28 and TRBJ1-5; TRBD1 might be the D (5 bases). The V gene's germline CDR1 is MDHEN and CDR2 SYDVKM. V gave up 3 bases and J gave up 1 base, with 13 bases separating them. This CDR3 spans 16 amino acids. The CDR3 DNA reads TGTGCCAGCAGTTTCCCCGGGACGGTAAGCAATCAGCCCCAGCATTTT. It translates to CASSFPGTVSNQPQHF.

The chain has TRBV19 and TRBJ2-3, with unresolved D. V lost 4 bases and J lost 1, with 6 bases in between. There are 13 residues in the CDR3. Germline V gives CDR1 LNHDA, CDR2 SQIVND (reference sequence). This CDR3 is CASSRSGTDTQYF. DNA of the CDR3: TGTGCCAGTAGTAGGTCAGGCACAGATACGCAGTATTTT.

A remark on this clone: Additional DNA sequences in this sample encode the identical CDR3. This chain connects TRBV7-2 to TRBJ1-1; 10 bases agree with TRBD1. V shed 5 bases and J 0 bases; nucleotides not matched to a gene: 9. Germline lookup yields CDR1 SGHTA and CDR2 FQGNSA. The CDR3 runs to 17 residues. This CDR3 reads CASSPHRDRGLNTEAFF. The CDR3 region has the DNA TGTGCCAGCAGCCCCCACCGGGACAGGGGTTTGAACACTGAAGCTTTCTTT.

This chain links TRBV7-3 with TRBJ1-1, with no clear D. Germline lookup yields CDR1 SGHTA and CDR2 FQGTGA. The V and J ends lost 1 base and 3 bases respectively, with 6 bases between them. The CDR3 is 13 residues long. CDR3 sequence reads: CASSLNFDTEAFF. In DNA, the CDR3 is TGTGCCAGCAGCTTAAATTTTGACACTGAAGCTTTCTTT.

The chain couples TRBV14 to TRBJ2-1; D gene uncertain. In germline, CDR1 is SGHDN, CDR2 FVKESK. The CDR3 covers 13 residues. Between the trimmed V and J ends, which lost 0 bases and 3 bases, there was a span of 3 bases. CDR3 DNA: TGTGCCAGCAGCCAAGACTACTACAATGAGCAGTTCTTC. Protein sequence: CASSQDYYNEQFF.

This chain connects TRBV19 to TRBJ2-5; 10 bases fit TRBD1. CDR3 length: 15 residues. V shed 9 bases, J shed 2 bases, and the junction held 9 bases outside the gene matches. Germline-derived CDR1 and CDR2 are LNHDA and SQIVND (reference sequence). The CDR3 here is CASGRDRGRQETQYF. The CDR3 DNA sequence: TGTGCCAGCGGACGGGACAGGGGAAGACAAGAGACCCAGTACTTC.

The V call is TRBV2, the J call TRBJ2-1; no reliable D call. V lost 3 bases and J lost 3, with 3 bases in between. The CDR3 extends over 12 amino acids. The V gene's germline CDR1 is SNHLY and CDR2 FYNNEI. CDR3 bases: TGTGCCAGCAGTGATTACTACAATGAGCAGTTCTTC. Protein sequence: CASSDYYNEQFF.

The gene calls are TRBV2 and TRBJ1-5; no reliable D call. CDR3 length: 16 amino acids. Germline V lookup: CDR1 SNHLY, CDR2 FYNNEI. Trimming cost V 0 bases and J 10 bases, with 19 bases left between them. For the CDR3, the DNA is TGTGCCAGCAGTGAAGCGATGGTGGGAGGGTTTCAACCCCAGCATTTT. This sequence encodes CASSEAMVGGFQPQHF. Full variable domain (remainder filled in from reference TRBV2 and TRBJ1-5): EPEVTQTPSHQVTQMGQEVILRCVPISNHLYFYWYRQILGQKVEFLVSFYNNEISEKSEIFDDQFSVERPDGSNFTLKIRSTKLEDSAMYFCASSEAMVGGFQPQHFGDGTRLSIL.

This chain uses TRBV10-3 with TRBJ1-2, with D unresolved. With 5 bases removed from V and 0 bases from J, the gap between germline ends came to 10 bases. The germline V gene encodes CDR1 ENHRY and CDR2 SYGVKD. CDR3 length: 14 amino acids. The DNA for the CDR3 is TGTGCCATCAGTCCCGAGATAGCTAACTATGGCTACACCTTC. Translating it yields CAISPEIANYGYTF.